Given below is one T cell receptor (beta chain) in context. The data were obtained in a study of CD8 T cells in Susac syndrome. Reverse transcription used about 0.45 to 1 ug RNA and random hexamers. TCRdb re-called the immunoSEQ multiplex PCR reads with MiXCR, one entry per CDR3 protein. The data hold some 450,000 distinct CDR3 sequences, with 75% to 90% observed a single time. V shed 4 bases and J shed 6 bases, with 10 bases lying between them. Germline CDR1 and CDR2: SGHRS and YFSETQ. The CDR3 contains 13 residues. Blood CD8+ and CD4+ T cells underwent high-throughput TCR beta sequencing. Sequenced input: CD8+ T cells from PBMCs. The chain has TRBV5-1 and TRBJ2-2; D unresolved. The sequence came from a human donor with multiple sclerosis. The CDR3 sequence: CASSVDSPGELFF. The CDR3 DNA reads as TGCGCCAGCAGCGTCGACTCGCCCGGGGAGCTGTTTTTT.